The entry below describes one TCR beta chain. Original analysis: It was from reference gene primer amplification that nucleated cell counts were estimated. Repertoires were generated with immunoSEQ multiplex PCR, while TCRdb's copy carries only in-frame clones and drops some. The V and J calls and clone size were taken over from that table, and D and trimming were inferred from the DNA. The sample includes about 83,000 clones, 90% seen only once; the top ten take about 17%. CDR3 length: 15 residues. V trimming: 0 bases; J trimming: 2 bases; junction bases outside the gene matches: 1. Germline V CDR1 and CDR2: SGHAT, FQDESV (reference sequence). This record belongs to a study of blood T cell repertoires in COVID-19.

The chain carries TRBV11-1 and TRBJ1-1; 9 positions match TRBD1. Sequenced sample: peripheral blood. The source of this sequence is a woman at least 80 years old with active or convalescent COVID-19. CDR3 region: CASSLAGQGNTEAFF. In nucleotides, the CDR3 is TGTGCCAGCAGCTTAGCGGGACAGGGAAACACTGAAGCTTTCTTT.